Listed here is a single T cell receptor (beta chain). These data are taken from a study of CXCR3-negative and CXCR3-positive naive CD8 T cells. UMI labels and 5' RACE were used to prepare the TRB cDNA libraries. TCRdb reanalyzed the 5' RACE reads and collapses them to one entry per CDR3 protein, without DNA. The sample yields under 45,000 distinct CDR3 sequences, of which the top ten take up roughly 14%. CDR1 is SGHVS and CDR2 is FQNEAQ in the germline V gene. The CDR3 has 15 amino acids. V usage is TRBV7-8 and J usage is TRBJ2-1; TCRdb indicates TRBD2, and absent DNA this call remains unverified. Sequencing used memory CD8+ T cells from blood. The receptor was isolated from a human donor in good health. Some clones in this sample may be carry-over from other donors' samples. CDR3: CASSLGGYRSNEQFF.